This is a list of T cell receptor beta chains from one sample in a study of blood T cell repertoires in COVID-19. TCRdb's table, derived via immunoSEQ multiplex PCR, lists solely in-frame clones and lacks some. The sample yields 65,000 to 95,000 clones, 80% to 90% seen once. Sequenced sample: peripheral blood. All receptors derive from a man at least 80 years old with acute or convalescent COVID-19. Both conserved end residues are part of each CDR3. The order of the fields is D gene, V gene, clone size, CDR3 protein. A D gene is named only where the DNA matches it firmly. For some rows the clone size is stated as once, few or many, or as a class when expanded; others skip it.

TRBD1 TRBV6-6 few CASSPGQVSEAFF
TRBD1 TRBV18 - CASSTQPGQITDTQYF
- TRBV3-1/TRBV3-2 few CASSPTGVEPGNTIYF
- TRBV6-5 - CASSYSIEGNQPQHF
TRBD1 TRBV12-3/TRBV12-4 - CASSLVQGNEQFF
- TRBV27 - CASSLVRGNQPQHF
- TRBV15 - CATSRDRGGSETQYF
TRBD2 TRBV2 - CASSGLAGGRSGANVLTF
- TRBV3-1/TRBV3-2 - CASSERGSGANVLTF
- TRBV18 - CASSITIGQYEQYF
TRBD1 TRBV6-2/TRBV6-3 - CASSKLTGSMLCF
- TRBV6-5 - CASSYSSSAGPYGYTF
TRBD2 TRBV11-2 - CASSLGGGEQFF
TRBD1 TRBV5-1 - CASSLATGSSEQYF
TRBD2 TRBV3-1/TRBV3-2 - CASSPRLAGAYNEQFF
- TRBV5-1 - CASSLDRAYEKLFF
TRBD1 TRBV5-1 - CASSRGQDNSPLHF
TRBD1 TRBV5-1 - CASSLEGAYTDTQYF
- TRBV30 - CAWSYTGSGYTF
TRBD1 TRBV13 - CASRGDRGGNSPLHF
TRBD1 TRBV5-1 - CASSKTGSNTGELFF
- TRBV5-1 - CASSRDTGNTEAFF
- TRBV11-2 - CASSLVRGTDTQYF
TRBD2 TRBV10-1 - CASGGGRENTGELFF
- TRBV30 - CAGRDATYEQYF
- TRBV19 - CASSIIARDTQYF
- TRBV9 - CASSAPVRGNEKLFF
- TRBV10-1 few CASSEYRDLNTEAFF
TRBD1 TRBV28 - CASSLVGTVEETQYF
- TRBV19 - CASSLPPGNSPLHF
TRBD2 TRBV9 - CASSPTSGLYNEQFF
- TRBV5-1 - CASRPGLTNTGELFF
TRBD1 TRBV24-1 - CATGDRGLTDTQYF
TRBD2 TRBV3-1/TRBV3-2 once CASSQVAAGAHQQFF
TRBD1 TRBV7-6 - CASSPRQGDGSPLHF
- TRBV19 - CASSIKGGPEAFF
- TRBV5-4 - CASSSWTAWAYNEQFF
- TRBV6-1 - CASSEMRDGELFF
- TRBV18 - CASSPTSTDTQYF
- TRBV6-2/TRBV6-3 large CASSSVGGSDTQYF
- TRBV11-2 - CASSLGEVTYEQYF
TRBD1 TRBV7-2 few CASRLDRVQSPLHF
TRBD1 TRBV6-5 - CASSGTDRGYGYTF
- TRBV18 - CASSPSGSEKLFF
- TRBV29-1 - CSVAVQGANVLTF
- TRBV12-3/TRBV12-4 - CASSWFSDTIYF
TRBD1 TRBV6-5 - CASSITGENTEAFF
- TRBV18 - CASSPNRDTEAFF
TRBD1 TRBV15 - CATSRVGRGRNEQFF
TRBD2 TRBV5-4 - CASNCTSGAGKNIQYF
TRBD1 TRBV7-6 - CASNRDRGQVGNSPLHF
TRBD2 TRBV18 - CASSLTSGAYNEQFF
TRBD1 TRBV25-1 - CASSANPGQGLDTEAFF
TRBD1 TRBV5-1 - CASSPDRLGEQYF
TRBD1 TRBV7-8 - CASSLFEGASYGYTF
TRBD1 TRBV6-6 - CASSRGQWYTDTQYF
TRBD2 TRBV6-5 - CASRALAGGPYEQYF
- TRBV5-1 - CASSTGEVPNTEAFF
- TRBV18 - CASSPAQGVNEKLFF
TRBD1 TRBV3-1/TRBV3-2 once CASSRLGQGGAEAFF